These 10 T cell receptor beta chains originate from one sample sequenced in a study of human T cells and chemical hapten exposure. Indicated time point: patch test 2, 6 weeks after DPC sensitization. Treatment of the sample: therapeutic diphenylcyclopropenone sensitization with weekly scalp DPC. TCRdb reprocessed the RACE reads via MiXCR and lists one record per CDR3 protein. Of roughly 380,000 distinct CDR3 sequences in the sample, roughly 6% were seen once. The material was whole blood, obtained in connection with sensitization to the hapten diphenylcyclopropenone (DPC). These receptor sequences come from a woman aged 18 to 35 with alopecia areata. Some clones in this sample may be carry-over from other donors' samples.

There are many counts of this clonotype. The chain employs TRBV6-5 and TRBJ1-5; D not resolved. Germline-derived CDR1 and CDR2 are MNHEY and SVGAGI. The CDR3 covers 14 residues. V shed 4 bases and J shed 7 bases, with 14 bases lying between them. In DNA, the CDR3 is TGTGCCAGCAGTTGGACCAGGCTGGGGCAGCCCCAGCATTTT. It codes for CASSWTRLGQPQHF.

This clonotype has a handful of counts. The J gene is TRBJ2-3, the V gene TRBV6-5; D perhaps matches TRBD2 (6 bases). Germline CDR1 reads MNHEY; CDR2 reads SVGAGI. The CDR3 length is 15 residues. V lost 6 bases to trimming and J lost 3 bases, with 16 bases between them. CDR3 DNA sequence: TGTGCCAGCAGCCCAGGAGGGGCCCAAACAGATACGCAGTATTTT. This codes for CASSPGGAQTDTQYF.

This clonotype was counted between two and nine times. The chain has TRBV4-3 and TRBJ1-2; TRBD1 agrees at 8 bases. CDR1 and CDR2 (germline): LGHNA, YSLEER. The length of the CDR3 is 15 residues. V lost 2 bases to trimming and J lost 0 bases; unmatched junction nucleotides: 2. Written as DNA, the CDR3 is TGCGCCAGCAGCCAACAACAGGGGGCTAACTATGGCTACACCTTC. It encodes CASSQQQGANYGYTF.

This clonotype was counted only a few times. This rearrangement joins TRBV6-1 to TRBJ1-5; D call uncertain. CDR3 length equals 13 residues. Trimming took off 7 bases at V and 3 bases at J, with 10 bases between the two ends. Germline V gives CDR1 MNHNS, CDR2 SASEGT. This CDR3 reads CASKDMFNQPQHF. In DNA form, the CDR3 reads TGTGCCAGCAAAGACATGTTCAATCAGCCCCAGCATTTT.

This clonotype has only a few counts. The rearrangement uses TRBV24-1 and TRBJ2-2; TRBD1 aligns across 8 bases. Trimming removed 3 bases from V and 0 bases from J; junction bases left unmatched: 8. From germline, CDR1 is KGHDR and CDR2 SFDVKD. This CDR3 is built from 18 residues. The CDR3 reads CATSDPGQGSTNTGELFF. The CDR3 coding sequence is TGTGCCACCAGTGATCCCGGACAGGGAAGTACGAACACCGGGGAGCTGTTTTTT.

The chain couples TRBV7-9 to TRBJ2-3; a weak D match, TRBD2 (6 bases). In germline, CDR1 is SEHNR, CDR2 FQNEAQ (reference sequence). CDR3 length: 15 residues. The V end was cut by 0 bases, the J end by 6 bases, with 13 bases between. DNA of the CDR3: TGTGCCAGCAGCTTAGCGCTAATAGCGGAGGATACGCAGTATTTT. It codes for CASSLALIAEDTQYF.

This clonotype has a handful of counts. The J gene is TRBJ1-1, the V gene TRBV2; D uncertain. Germline loops: CDR1 SNHLY, CDR2 FYNNEI. V was shortened by 7 bases and J by 1 base, with 16 bases between the two germline ends. The CDR3 sequence is 15 residues long. The CDR3 here is CASIWDGNGNTEAFF. The DNA for the CDR3 is TGTGCCAGCATATGGGATGGAAACGGGAACACTGAAGCTTTCTTT.

This clonotype was observed a handful of times. This chain links TRBV27 with TRBJ2-3; TRBD2 aligns across 11 bases. This CDR3 contains 16 residues. The V segment lost 5 bases and the J segment 2 bases; nucleotides outside the gene matches: 6. Germline CDR1 MNHEY, CDR2 SMNVEV (reference sequence). CDR3 protein: CASSIVAGGHTDTQYF. In DNA, the CDR3 is TGTGCCAGCAGTATCGTAGCGGGGGGGCACACAGATACGCAGTATTTT.

The chain carries TRBV20-1 and TRBJ2-5; D is unclear. There are 15 residues in the CDR3. The V gene's germline CDR1 is DFQATT and CDR2 SNEGSKA (reference sequence). V was trimmed by 4 bases and J by 5 bases, leaving 20 bases between them. CDR3 coding DNA: TGCAGTGCTAACGTCCCGCGCACTGGGCGTGAGACCCAGTACTTC. Protein: CSANVPRTGRETQYF.

The CDR3 nucleotides are TGTGCCAGCAGCGTAGGGACAGGTCGAATCGGTGAGCAGTTCTTC. Translation gives CASSVGTGRIGEQFF. This chain connects TRBV9 to TRBJ2-1; 7 nucleotides line up with TRBD1. Looked up from germline, CDR1 is SGDLS and CDR2 is YYNGEE. The CDR3 spans 15 residues. V gave up 0 bases and J gave up 9 bases; unmatched junction bases: 9.